This TCR beta chain originates from a study of blood T cell repertoires in COVID-19. The repertoire was sequenced with immunoSEQ multiplex PCR; TCRdb's copy has only in-frame clones and lacks some. The data contain tens of thousands of clones, 84% of them seen just once; the ten biggest clones take up roughly 1.5%. V was pared by 4 bases and J by 5 bases, with 7 bases of the junction left unmatched. Looked up from germline, CDR1 is MNHEY and CDR2 is SVGEGT. CDR3 size: 16 residues. This TCR came from a man aged 50 or older with acute or convalescent COVID-19. The sequencing sample was made of peripheral blood. The gene calls are TRBV6-2 or TRBV6-3 and TRBJ2-1, with TRBD2 identical over 11 bases. The CDR3 bases are TGTGCCAGCAGTTCGCCTAGCGGGGGGTTTCACAATGAGCAGTTCTTC. Its translation is CASSSPSGGFHNEQFF.